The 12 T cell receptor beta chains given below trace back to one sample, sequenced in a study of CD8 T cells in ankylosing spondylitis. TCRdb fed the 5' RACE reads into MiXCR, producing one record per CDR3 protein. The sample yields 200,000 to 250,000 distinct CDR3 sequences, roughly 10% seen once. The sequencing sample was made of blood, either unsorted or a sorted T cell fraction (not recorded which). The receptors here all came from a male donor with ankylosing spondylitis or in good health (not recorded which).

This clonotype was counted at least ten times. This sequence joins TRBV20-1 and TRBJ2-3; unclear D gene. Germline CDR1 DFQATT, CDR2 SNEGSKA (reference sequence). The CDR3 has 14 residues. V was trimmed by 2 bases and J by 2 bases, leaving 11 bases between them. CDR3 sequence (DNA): TGCAGTGCTAGAAGAAACTCCCCCACAGATACGCAGTATTTT. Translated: CSARRNSPTDTQYF.

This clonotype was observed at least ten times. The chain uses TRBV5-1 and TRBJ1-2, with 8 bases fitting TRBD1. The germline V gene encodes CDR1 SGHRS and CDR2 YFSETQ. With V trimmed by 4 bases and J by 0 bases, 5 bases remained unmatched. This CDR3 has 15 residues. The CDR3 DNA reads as TGCGCCAGCAGCCCTGGACAGGGCGCTAACTATGGCTACACCTTC. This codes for CASSPGQGANYGYTF.

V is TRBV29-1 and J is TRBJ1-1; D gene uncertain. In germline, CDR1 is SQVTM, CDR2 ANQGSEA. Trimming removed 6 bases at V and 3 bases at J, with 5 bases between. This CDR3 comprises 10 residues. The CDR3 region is CSVAHTEAFF. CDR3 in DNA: TGCAGCGTGGCCCACACTGAAGCTTTCTTT.

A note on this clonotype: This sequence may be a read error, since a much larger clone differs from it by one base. The CDR3 DNA reads TGTGCCAGCAGCTTCGACAGGGGCACAGATACGCAGTATTTT. Amino acids: CASSFDRGTDTQYF. V and J are TRBV11-2 and TRBJ2-3; TRBD1 matches 7 bases. V gave up 3 bases and J gave up 1 base; unmatched junction bases: 1. Germline-derived CDR1 and CDR2 are SGHAT and FQNNGV. The CDR3 length is 14 residues. Variable domain in full (rest from reference TRBV11-2 and TRBJ2-3): EAGVAQSPRYKIIEKRQSVAFWCNPISGHATLYWYQQILGQGPKLLIQFQNNGVVDDSQLPKDRFSAERLKGVDSTLKIQPAKLEDSAVYLCASSFDRGTDTQYFGPGTRLTVL.

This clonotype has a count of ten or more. The CDR3 sequence is CASSRARGQETQYF. CDR3 nucleotides: TGTGCCAGCAGCCGAGCTCGGGGACAAGAGACCCAGTACTTC. V usage is TRBV12-3 or TRBV12-4 and J usage is TRBJ2-5, with D possibly matching TRBD2 (5 bases). This CDR3 has 14 amino acids. Trimming took off 6 bases at V and 2 bases at J, with 13 bases between the two ends.

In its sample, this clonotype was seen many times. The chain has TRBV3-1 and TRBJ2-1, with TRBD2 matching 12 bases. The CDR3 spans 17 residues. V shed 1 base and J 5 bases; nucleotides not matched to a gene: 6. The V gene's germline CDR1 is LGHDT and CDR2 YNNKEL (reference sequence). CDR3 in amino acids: CASSQGTSGVRNNEQFF. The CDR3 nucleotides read TGTGCCAGCAGCCAAGGGACTAGCGGGGTTCGGAACAATGAGCAGTTCTTC.

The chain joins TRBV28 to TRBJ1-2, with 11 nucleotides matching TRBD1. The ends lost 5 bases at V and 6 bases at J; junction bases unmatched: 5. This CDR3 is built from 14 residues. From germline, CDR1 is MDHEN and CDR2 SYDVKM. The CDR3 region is CASSGTGGIHGYTF. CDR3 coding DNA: TGTGCCAGCAGTGGGACAGGGGGTATACATGGCTACACCTTC.

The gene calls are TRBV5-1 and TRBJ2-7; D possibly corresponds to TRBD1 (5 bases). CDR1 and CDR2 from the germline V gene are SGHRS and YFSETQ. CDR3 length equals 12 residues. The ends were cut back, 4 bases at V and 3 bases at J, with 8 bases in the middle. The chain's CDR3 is CASSTGRYEQYF. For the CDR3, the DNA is TGCGCCAGCAGCACAGGCCGCTACGAGCAGTACTTC.

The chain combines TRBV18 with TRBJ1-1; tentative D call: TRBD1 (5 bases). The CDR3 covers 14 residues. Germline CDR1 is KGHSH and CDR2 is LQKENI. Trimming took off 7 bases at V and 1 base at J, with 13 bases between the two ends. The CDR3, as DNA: TGTGCCAGCTTATATCAGGACAAGAACACTGAAGCTTTCTTT. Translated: CASLYQDKNTEAFF.

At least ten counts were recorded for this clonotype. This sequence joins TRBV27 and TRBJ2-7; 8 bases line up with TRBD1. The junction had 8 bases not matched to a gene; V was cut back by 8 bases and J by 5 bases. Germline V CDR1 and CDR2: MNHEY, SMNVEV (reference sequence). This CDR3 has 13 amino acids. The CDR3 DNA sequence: TGTGCCAGCTCACCCGGGACAGGAGACGAGCAGTACTTC. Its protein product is CASSPGTGDEQYF.

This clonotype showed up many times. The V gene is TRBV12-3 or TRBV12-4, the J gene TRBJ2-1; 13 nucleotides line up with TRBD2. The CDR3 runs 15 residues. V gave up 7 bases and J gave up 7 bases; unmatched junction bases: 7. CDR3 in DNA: TGTGCCAGCACTGTGGGACTAGCGGGGAAAAATGAGCAGTTCTTC. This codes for CASTVGLAGKNEQFF.

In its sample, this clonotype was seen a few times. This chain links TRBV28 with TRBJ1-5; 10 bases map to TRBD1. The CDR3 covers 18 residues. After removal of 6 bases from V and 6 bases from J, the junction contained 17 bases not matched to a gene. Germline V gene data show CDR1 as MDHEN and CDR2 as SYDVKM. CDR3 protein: CASSQPRQGAGRAQPQHF. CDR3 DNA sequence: TGTGCCAGCAGCCAACCCCGACAGGGGGCAGGGCGCGCTCAGCCCCAGCATTTT.